What follows are 9 T cell receptor beta chains derived from one specimen sequenced in a study of cytomegalovirus exposure and HLA in healthy donors. 60 Vbeta and 13 Jbeta primers were used in PCR. Generated by immunoSEQ multiplex PCR, the TCRdb table keeps only in-frame clones and is missing some. The sample records 95,000 to 130,000 clones, 9% to 10% being singletons. Sequences were obtained from PBMCs. These receptors were taken from a man aged 25-40 years in good health and CMV-seronegative.

The chain uses TRBV30 and TRBJ2-7, with 8 bases matching TRBD2. Trimming at V came to 4 bases and at J to 3 bases, leaving 14 bases not matched to a gene. The CDR3 extends over 16 amino acids. Germline CDR1 and CDR2: GTSNPN and SVGIG (reference sequence). The CDR3 nucleotides are TGTGCCTGGACCCCGGGGGGGGCAGGGAACAACTACGAGCAGTACTTC. Its protein product is CAWTPGGAGNNYEQYF.

This chain links TRBV19 with TRBJ1-2, with D unresolved. This CDR3 comprises 15 residues. Looked up from germline, CDR1 is LNHDA and CDR2 is SQIVND (reference sequence). V shed 0 bases and J shed 2 bases, with 10 bases lying between them. Here the CDR3 DNA reads TGTGCCAGTAGTATAGATCTTGGCAGAAACTATGGCTACACCTTC. It is translated as CASSIDLGRNYGYTF. Full variable domain (remainder filled in from reference TRBV19 and TRBJ1-2): DGGITQSPKYLFRKEGQNVTLSCEQNLNHDAMYWYRQDPGQGLRLIYYSQIVNDFQKGDIAEGYSVSREKKESFPLTVTSAQKNPTAFYLCASSIDLGRNYGYTFGSGTRLTVV.

This clone was counted a few times. The rearrangement links TRBV7-2 to TRBJ2-3; the match to TRBD2 covers 15 bases. The V gene's germline CDR1 is SGHTA and CDR2 FQGNSA. This CDR3 spans 17 amino acids. Trimming cost V 5 bases and J 2 bases; bases outside gene matches: 5. The CDR3 coding sequence is TGTGCCAGCAGCATGGGACTAGCGGGGGGCCTCACAGATACGCAGTATTTT. Translated, it gives CASSMGLAGGLTDTQYF.

This chain connects TRBV5-4 to TRBJ2-1, with 10 bases that match TRBD2. J lost 0 bases, V lost 1 base, and 1 base had no gene match. Germline V lookup: CDR1 SGHNT, CDR2 YYREEE (reference sequence). The CDR3 runs 16 residues. Here the CDR3 DNA reads TGTGCCAGCAGCTTGCTAGCGGGGGCCTCCTACAATGAGCAGTTCTTC. Encoded protein: CASSLLAGASYNEQFF.

In its sample, this clone was seen a few times. J is TRBJ2-5 and V is TRBV18, with TRBD2 matching 7 bases. Germline V gives CDR1 KGHSH, CDR2 LQKENI. This CDR3 comprises 16 residues. Germline trimming cut 0 bases from V and 1 base from J; bases unmatched to any gene: 5. This chain's CDR3 is CASSPPHRTSQETQYF. CDR3 coding DNA: TGTGCCAGCTCACCACCCCACCGGACTAGCCAAGAGACCCAGTACTTC.

This clone turned up a few times. The chain combines TRBV27 with TRBJ1-1, with unresolved D. There are 13 residues in the CDR3. CDR1 is MNHEY, CDR2 SMNVEV, per germline (reference sequence). The V end lost 3 bases, the J end lost 4 bases, and 9 bases lay between the germline ends. CDR3 region: CASSFRRVTEAFF. The CDR3 DNA reads TGTGCCAGCAGTTTCCGGCGGGTCACTGAAGCTTTCTTT.

The chain carries TRBV7-2 and TRBJ2-7; D is perhaps TRBD1 (6 bases). This CDR3 spans 14 amino acids. Per germline, CDR1 SGHTA and CDR2 FQGNSA. Deletions cut 5 bases from V and 4 bases from J, with 15 bases between. CDR3 coding DNA: TGTGCCAGCAGCCCCGGGTTGGGGGCGTACGAGCAGTACTTC. It is translated as CASSPGLGAYEQYF.

This clone showed up just a few times. The rearrangement links TRBV28 to TRBJ2-5; TRBD2 matches at 10 bases. CDR3 size: 15 residues. Germline trimming cut 6 bases from V and 2 bases from J; bases unmatched to any gene: 6. Germline assignment: CDR1 MDHEN and CDR2 SYDVKM. CDR3 protein: CASRPSGGPQETQYF. In DNA, the CDR3 is TGTGCCAGCAGACCTAGCGGGGGACCTCAAGAGACCCAGTACTTC.

V usage is TRBV27 and J usage is TRBJ2-2, with 7 nucleotides matching TRBD2. The germline gives CDR1 MNHEY, CDR2 SMNVEV (reference sequence). The CDR3 spans 15 residues. J lost 4 bases, V lost 2 bases, and 4 bases had no gene match. The CDR3 region has the DNA TGTGCCAGCAGTTTACCGGGAGGTAGCACCGGGGAGCTGTTTTTT. This translates into CASSLPGGSTGELFF.